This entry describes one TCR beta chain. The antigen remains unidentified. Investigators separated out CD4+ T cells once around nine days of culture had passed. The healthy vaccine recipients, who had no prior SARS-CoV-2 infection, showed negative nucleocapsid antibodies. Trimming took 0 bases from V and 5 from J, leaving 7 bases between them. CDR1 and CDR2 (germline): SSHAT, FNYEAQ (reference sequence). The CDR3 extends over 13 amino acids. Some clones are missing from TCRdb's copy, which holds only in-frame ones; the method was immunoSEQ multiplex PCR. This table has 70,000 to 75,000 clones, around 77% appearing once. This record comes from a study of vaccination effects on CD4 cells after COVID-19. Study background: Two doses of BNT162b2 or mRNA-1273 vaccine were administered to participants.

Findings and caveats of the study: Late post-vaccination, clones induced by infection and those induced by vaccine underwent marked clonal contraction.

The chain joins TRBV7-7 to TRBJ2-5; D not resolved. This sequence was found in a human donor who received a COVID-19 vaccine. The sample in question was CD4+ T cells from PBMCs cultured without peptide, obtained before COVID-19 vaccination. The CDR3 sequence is CASSLAGWETQYF. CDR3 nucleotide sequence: TGTGCCAGCAGCTTAGCGGGCTGGGAGACCCAGTACTTC.